These T cell receptor beta chains were read from a single sample in a study of blood T cells in healthy people across ages. Using its own MiXCR run on the 5' RACE reads, TCRdb lists one record per CDR3 protein. The data show 1.5 million to 2 million distinct CDR3 sequences, around half seen once. The sequenced sample was blood. The receptors derive from a woman between 40 and 55 years old in good health. CDR3s include the opening cysteine and the closing phenylalanine or tryptophan. The order of the fields is D gene, clone size, J gene, V gene, CDR3 DNA, CDR3 protein. D genes are given only for firm matches. Clone size is shown for a subset of rows, as once, few, many or a class of expanded clone.

- - TRBJ1-6 TRBV2 TGTGCCAGCAGTGAATACGGAAGGCTTAATAATTCACCCCTCCACTTT CASSEYGRLNNSPLHF
- - TRBJ2-3 TRBV4-3 TGCGCCAGCAGCCAAGACGCCCGGGGGGCTTCAGATACGCAGTATTTT CASSQDARGASDTQYF
TRBD1 - TRBJ2-7 TRBV4-3 TGCGCCAGCAGCCAAGATTGGCGGGACAGGGTGAGCGAGCAGTACTTC CASSQDWRDRVSEQYF
- - TRBJ2-5 TRBV6-5 TGTGCCAGCAGTGGCGTTCCTTACAATGAGCAGTACTTC CASSGVPYNEQYF
- - TRBJ1-2 TRBV6-6 TGTGCCAGCAGTTCGACACGGAGTTATGGCTACACCTTC CASSSTRSYGYTF
- - TRBJ1-1 TRBV3-1 TGTGCCAGCAGCCAAGTTATGAGAGACGGAAAGACAGCCGAAGCTTTCTTT CASSQVMRDGKTAEAFF
TRBD1 once TRBJ2-7 TRBV20-1 TGCAGTGCTAGAGGACAGGGCGACGTCGGCGAGCAGTACTTC CSARGQGDVGEQYF
- - TRBJ2-1 TRBV12-3/TRBV12-4 TGTGCCAGCAGTTTAGAGCTGGGACCCCCCGAGGGAGAGCAGTTCTTC CASSLELGPPEGEQFF
- few TRBJ1-2 TRBV29-1 TGCAGCGTTGGGATGGTCAACTATGGCTACACCTTC CSVGMVNYGYTF
- - TRBJ2-1 TRBV7-9 TGTGCCAGCAGCTTAGAACCCAGGGCTGGTGAGCAGTTCTTC CASSLEPRAGEQFF
TRBD2 few TRBJ2-5 TRBV29-1 TGCAGCGTTGTCCTTATTCCTTCTAGCGGGGAGTTCCAAGAGACCCAGTACTTC CSVVLIPSSGEFQETQYF
- few TRBJ2-7 TRBV21-1 TGTGCCAGCAGCAAAGTGGACAGGAAAATTCACGAGCAGTACTTC CASSKVDRKIHEQYF
- - TRBJ2-1 TRBV5-1 TGCGCCAGCACCCTGACCGCCAGCTCCTACAATGAGCAGTTCTTC CASTLTASSYNEQFF
TRBD1 - TRBJ2-7 TRBV12-3/TRBV12-4 TGTGCCAGCAGCCCTGGACAGGGGGCGCGAGGCGAGCAGTACTTC CASSPGQGARGEQYF
TRBD2 few TRBJ2-3 TRBV5-6 TGTGCCAGCAGCTTGTGGGGGGACTACATATCAGATACGCAGTATTTT CASSLWGDYISDTQYF
TRBD2 - TRBJ2-5 TRBV12-3/TRBV12-4 TGTGCCAGCAGTTTAGCTGGACTAGTTCAAGAGACCCAGTACTTC CASSLAGLVQETQYF
TRBD2 - TRBJ2-7 TRBV29-1 TGCAGCGTTTCCCGATCGGGGGGATATTGGGAGCAGTACTTC CSVSRSGGYWEQYF
- - TRBJ1-4 TRBV12-3/TRBV12-4 TGTGCCAGCACGGAGAATGAAAAACTGTTTTTT CASTENEKLFF
- - TRBJ2-5 TRBV29-1 TGCAGCGTTAAATTCGCCCAAGAGACCCAGTACTTC CSVKFAQETQYF
TRBD2 few TRBJ2-7 TRBV29-1 TGCAGCGTTGCTCGACTAGCGGGGGTTGAGCAGTACTTC CSVARLAGVEQYF
- - TRBJ1-2 TRBV6-2/TRBV6-3 TGTGCCAGCACTCCCGGGGGACGGTTCTATGGCTACACCTTC CASTPGGRFYGYTF
- few TRBJ2-7 TRBV20-1 TGCAGTGCTAGTCCGGCGGGCCGCGAGCAGTACTTC CSASPAGREQYF
- - TRBJ2-3 TRBV20-1 TGCAGTGCAATGGCCTCCTCCACAGATACGCAGTATTTT CSAMASSTDTQYF
TRBD2 - TRBJ2-5 TRBV4-1 TGCGCCAGCAGCCAAGATGCTAGCGGGGGGAGGACGGAGACCCAGTACTTC CASSQDASGGRTETQYF
- - TRBJ1-6 TRBV3-1 TGTGCCAGCAGCCAAGAAGGCTTACCCCTCCACTTT CASSQEGLPLHF
TRBD2 - TRBJ2-5 TRBV7-2 TGTGCCAGCAGCTTAGCAGCTAGCGGGGGGGCACGAGAGACCCAGTACTTC CASSLAASGGARETQYF
TRBD1 - TRBJ2-7 TRBV27 TGTGCCAGCAGCAAGACAGGGACCTACGAGCAGTACTTC CASSKTGTYEQYF
- - TRBJ2-5 TRBV7-2 TGTGCCAGCAGCTCGAGACTCGTCCAAGAGACCCAGTACTTC CASSSRLVQETQYF
TRBD1 - TRBJ2-5 TRBV7-3 TGTGCCAGCAGCCGGGGACAGTCAGAGACCCAGTACTTC CASSRGQSETQYF
TRBD1 few TRBJ1-5 TRBV12-3/TRBV12-4 TGTGCCAGCAGTTTTGGGACAGGGGGCCAGCCCCAGCATTTT CASSFGTGGQPQHF
TRBD1 few TRBJ1-1 TRBV12-3/TRBV12-4 TGTGCCAGCAGTACCGGGACAGGGGGCGAGGATAAAGCTTTCTTT CASSTGTGGEDKAFF
TRBD1 - TRBJ2-3 TRBV20-1 TGCAGTGCTTGGGACAGGAGAACAGATACGCAGTATTTT CSAWDRRTDTQYF
TRBD1 - TRBJ2-5 TRBV20-1 TGCAGTGCTAGAGATCGAGACAGGGGTTGGCAGACCCAGTACTTC CSARDRDRGWQTQYF
TRBD1 few TRBJ2-5 TRBV13 TGTGCCAGCAGCTTTGCGGACAGGGATCTCCAAGAGACCCAGTACTTC CASSFADRDLQETQYF
TRBD1 few TRBJ1-6 TRBV20-1 TGCAGTGCTAGGGGTCGACAGGGGAAAAATTCACCCCTCCACTTT CSARGRQGKNSPLHF
TRBD2 - TRBJ2-1 TRBV6-5 TGTGCCAGCAGTCCGCGGGGTAGCGGGTCCTACAATGAGCAGTTCTTC CASSPRGSGSYNEQFF